The sequence of this T cell receptor beta chain was determined in a study of blood T cell repertoires in COVID-19. Across the study: Spain, Italy and the United States supplied samples that represented acute and convalescent COVID-19. Sample material is recorded as cDNA or gDNA derived from T cells, B-cell-depleted T cells, or PBMCs.

The authors' processing: It was from reference gene primer amplification that nucleated cell counts were estimated. Profiled with immunoSEQ multiplex PCR; TCRdb holds only in-frame clones, not every one. D and trimming come from the DNA, and the V and J calls and clone size come from that table. Here the sample spans about 100,000 clones, roughly nine tenths being singletons. The CDR3 spans 11 residues. The germline CDR1 and CDR2 sequences are MNHEY and SVGAGI. V was trimmed by 7 bases and J by 1 base, leaving 4 bases between them. On this clone itself: Distinct nucleotide sequences in the sample also encode this CDR3.

The source of this sequence is a man aged 55 to 70 with acute or convalescent COVID-19. The chain employs TRBV6-5 and TRBJ1-1; D gene unclear. The sequenced sample was peripheral blood. Written as DNA, the CDR3 is TGTGCCAGCAAGCAGAACACTGAAGCTTTCTTT. This translates into CASKQNTEAFF.